This entry is about one T cell receptor (beta chain). Germline V gene lookup returns CDR1 MNHEY and CDR2 SVGEGT. The ends were cut back, 5 bases at V and 1 base at J, with 8 bases in the middle. The CDR3 consists of 13 residues. This entry comes from a study of control samples from healthy donors and cancer patients. Sequenced by immunoSEQ multiplex PCR; TCRdb stores in-frame clones only, minus some. The repertoire holds some 96,000 clones, with more than 80% as singletons. The material sequenced was blood. This rearrangement joins TRBV6-2 or TRBV6-3 to TRBJ2-5; the D gene is possibly TRBD2 (6 bases). The receptor comes from a man between 18 and 35 years old in good health. The CDR3 nucleotides read TGTGCCAGCAGTCAGCGGGCCCAAGAGACCCAGTACTTC. Translated: CASSQRAQETQYF.